This T cell receptor beta chain was sequenced in a study of T-cell memory formation after mild COVID-19. Study-wide points: Memory from before infection featured some responding clones, which suggests cross-reactive memory joined. Whether second-wave clones peaking at day 37 were SARS-CoV-2 specific went unconfirmed.

Concerning this clonotype itself: Antigen specificity is unknown.

TCRdb independently ran MiXCR on the 5' RACE reads; one entry per CDR3 protein. The sample carries under 450,000 distinct CDR3 sequences, about 25% recorded once. Germline V gives CDR1 KGHDR, CDR2 SFDVKD. The V end lost 6 bases, the J end lost 3 bases, and 13 bases lay between the germline ends. This CDR3 region has 14 residues. Source material: PBMCs or a T cell subset sorted from them (not recorded which). The J gene is TRBJ1-1, the V gene TRBV24-1; perhaps TRBD1 as D (5 bases). The sequence derives from an adult woman who had mild COVID-19 (a few samples of this study predate the infection). Cell type and time point are not known. The DNA for the CDR3 is TGTGCCACCAGTCCGGGGATGGGGGACACTGAAGCTTTCTTT. Translated, it gives CATSPGMGDTEAFF.